The clone carrying this T cell receptor beta chain is a singleton in its sample. Only in-frame clones appear in the TCRdb table, and some are missing; sequencing was by immunoSEQ multiplex PCR. Seen here are 70,000 to 100,000 clones, 75% to 90% observed once, and the top ten hold roughly 10%. This entry is derived from a study of blood T cell repertoires in COVID-19. Germline CDR1 and CDR2: SGHRS and YFSETQ. The CDR3 contains 17 residues. V lost 6 bases and J lost 5; bases outside the gene matches: 15. The chain couples TRBV5-1 to TRBJ2-5; 11 bases are shared with TRBD2. Sequenced sample: peripheral blood. The sequence derives from a human donor in a cohort sampled during active COVID-19. For the CDR3, the DNA is TGCGCCAGCACCCCCCGGGGGCTAGCGGGAGGATGGGAGACCCAGTACTTC. Translating gives CASTPRGLAGGWETQYF.